The 21 T cell receptor beta chains presented below share a single source sample, sequenced in a study of long-term antiretroviral therapy in people with HIV. It was version v3.0 of the immunoSEQ assay that was run at survey level. Clones were read by immunoSEQ multiplex PCR, and TCRdb kept only the in-frame ones, dropping some. The data hold some 24,000 clones, with around 81% observed a single time. The sequenced sample was unsorted PBMCs, obtained at the start of antiretroviral therapy, before treatment. The receptors stem from a woman aged 18-29 years with HIV.

The chain carries TRBV5-6 and TRBJ2-7; D gene uncertain. Germline CDR1 and CDR2: SGHDT and YYEEEE. V shed 4 bases and J shed 2 bases, with 7 bases lying between them. The CDR3 sequence is 12 residues long. CDR3 sequence reads: CASSGAAYEQYF. CDR3 coding DNA: TGTGCCAGCAGCGGCGCCGCCTACGAGCAGTACTTC.

This chain links TRBV5-6 with TRBJ1-4; perhaps TRBD1 as D (5 bases). V was clipped by 4 bases and J by 0 bases, with 10 bases between them. The length of the CDR3 is 15 residues. Germline V gives CDR1 SGHDT, CDR2 YYEEEE. CDR3 in DNA: TGTGCCAGCAGCCATGGGGCTGCAACTAATGAAAAACTGTTTTTT. This encodes CASSHGAATNEKLFF.

This chain connects TRBV14 to TRBJ1-2; D is ambiguous. The CDR3 contains 17 residues. CDR1 and CDR2 (germline): SGHDN, FVKESK. Deletions cut 0 bases from V and 4 bases from J, with 18 bases between. The DNA for the CDR3 is TGTGCCAGCAGCCAAGACATTCTGGGGTTTGAAGGCTATGGCTACACCTTC. Translation: CASSQDILGFEGYGYTF.

In this sample, this clone turned up a few times. The genes are TRBV2 and TRBJ1-2; a possible D gene is TRBD1 (6 bases). Trimming removed 7 bases from V and 2 bases from J, with 11 bases in between. Germline loops: CDR1 SNHLY, CDR2 FYNNEI. This CDR3 is 13 amino acids long. CDR3 coding DNA: TGTGCCAGCACCCGGGACACCAACTATGGCTACACCTTC. Translation gives CASTRDTNYGYTF.

V and J are TRBV5-1 and TRBJ2-1; 10 positions agree with TRBD1. CDR1 and CDR2 from the germline V gene are SGHRS and YFSETQ. Unmatched junction bases numbered 5, after V lost 4 bases and J lost 1 base. The CDR3 covers 16 residues. CDR3 in DNA: TGCGCCAGCAGCCAGGGGGACAGGGGTTCCTACAATGAGCAGTTCTTC. Translation gives CASSQGDRGSYNEQFF.

This chain links TRBV6-1 with TRBJ2-7; 11 bases map to TRBD1. The CDR3 is 16 amino acids. Germline values: CDR1 MNHNS, CDR2 SASEGT. J lost 3 bases, V lost 2 bases, and 6 bases had no gene match. CDR3 in amino acids: CASSEYWTGGYYEQYF. The CDR3 DNA sequence: TGTGCCAGCAGTGAATATTGGACAGGGGGCTACTACGAGCAGTACTTC.

This chain joins TRBV7-2 and TRBJ1-6, with 7 bases that match TRBD1. The CDR3 contains 14 residues. Germline assignment: CDR1 SGHTA and CDR2 FQGNSA. V gave up 6 bases and J gave up 5 bases; unmatched junction bases: 4. The CDR3 here is CASRRDRDNSPLHF. For the CDR3, the DNA is TGTGCCAGCAGAAGGGACAGAGATAATTCACCCCTCCACTTT.

V is TRBV30 and J is TRBJ1-1; TRBD1 is a possible D gene (5 bases). Trimming pared 1 base from V and 4 bases from J, leaving 10 bases between. The CDR3 spans 13 residues. From germline, CDR1 is GTSNPN and CDR2 SVGIG (reference sequence). CDR3 protein: CAWSEDSRTEAFF. The CDR3 nucleotides are TGTGCCTGGAGTGAAGACAGTCGCACTGAAGCTTTCTTT.

The V call is TRBV5-1, the J call TRBJ2-5; TRBD2 matches 7 bases. This CDR3 comprises 15 residues. The junction had 7 bases not matched to a gene; V was cut back by 0 bases and J by 5 bases. CDR1 is SGHRS and CDR2 is YFSETQ in the germline V gene. The CDR3 DNA reads as TGCGCCAGCAGCTTGGCCGGGGGGATTGGGGAGACCCAGTACTTC. Protein sequence: CASSLAGGIGETQYF.

This clone appeared a single time. V and J are TRBV15 and TRBJ2-2, with TRBD2 as a possible D gene (5 bases). Germline CDR1 is LNHNV and CDR2 is YYDKDF (reference sequence). The CDR3 length is 14 residues. Trimming shortened V by 0 bases and J by 8 bases, and 10 bases separated the two germline ends. The CDR3, as DNA: TGTGCCACCAGCAGAGATCCTAGCACGGGGGAGCTGTTTTTT. Protein product: CATSRDPSTGELFF.

The chain carries TRBV2 and TRBJ2-1; 12 positions agree with TRBD2. From germline, CDR1 is SNHLY and CDR2 FYNNEI. Trimming at V came to 6 bases and at J to 7 bases, leaving 10 bases not matched to a gene. This CDR3 has 16 residues. This CDR3 reads CASRARTSGILNEQFF. The CDR3 region has the DNA TGTGCCAGCAGGGCACGGACTAGCGGGATCCTTAATGAGCAGTTCTTC. The full variable domain, completed using reference TRBV2 and TRBJ2-1, is EPEVTQTPSHQVTQMGQEVILRCVPISNHLYFYWYRQILGQKVEFLVSFYNNEISEKSEIFDDQFSVERPDGSNFTLKIRSTKLEDSAMYFCASRARTSGILNEQFFGPGTRLTVL.

The rearrangement uses TRBV7-2 and TRBJ1-4, with no clear D. V lost 1 base, J lost 8 bases, and 11 bases lay in between. The length of the CDR3 is 14 residues. The germline V gene encodes CDR1 SGHTA and CDR2 FQGNSA. The CDR3 loop is CASSLEALGEKLFF. The DNA of the CDR3 is TGTGCCAGCAGCTTAGAGGCCCTAGGGGAAAAACTGTTTTTT.

This clone rates as medium-sized. The V call is TRBV6-5, the J call TRBJ2-7, with 7 bases lining up with TRBD2. Trimming removed 6 bases from V and 0 bases from J; junction bases left unmatched: 5. Germline V gene data show CDR1 as MNHEY and CDR2 as SVGAGI. This CDR3 has 14 residues. The CDR3 coding sequence is TGTGCCAGCAGCCTAGCGGTAAGCTCCTACGAGCAGTACTTC. Its translation: CASSLAVSSYEQYF.

The chain is built from TRBV5-1 and TRBJ1-2, with 12 positions matching TRBD1. The CDR3 totals 16 residues. The ends lost 3 bases at V and 7 bases at J; junction bases unmatched: 10. Germline V gene sequence: CDR1 SGHRS, CDR2 YFSETQ. The CDR3 bases are TGCGCCAGCAGCTCCGTCCCGGGACAGGGGGCGCGTGGCTACACCTTC. This sequence encodes CASSSVPGQGARGYTF.

The rearrangement uses TRBV18 and TRBJ1-1; possibly TRBD1 for D (6 bases). Trimming pared 0 bases from V and 3 bases from J, leaving 14 bases between. Germline CDR1 reads KGHSH; CDR2 reads LQKENI. CDR3 size: 16 residues. CDR3 amino acids: CASSPPAGGAHTEAFF. DNA of the CDR3: TGTGCCAGCTCACCACCTGCCGGGGGGGCGCACACTGAAGCTTTCTTT.

The chain links TRBV11-2 to TRBJ2-7; D call uncertain. Germline V gene sequence: CDR1 SGHAT, CDR2 FQNNGV. This CDR3 is 14 amino acids long. V was trimmed by 3 bases and J by 0 bases, leaving 9 bases between them. The CDR3 loop reads CASSFGPNSYEQYF. In DNA, the CDR3 is TGTGCCAGCAGCTTCGGCCCAAACTCCTACGAGCAGTACTTC.

The chain carries TRBV29-1 and TRBJ2-3; TRBD2 agrees at 7 bases. The CDR3 is 14 amino acids. Germline loops: CDR1 SQVTM, CDR2 ANQGSEA. With 4 bases clipped from V and 0 bases from J, the junction kept 4 bases outside the gene matches. The CDR3 is CSVVGRGSTDTQYF. In DNA, the CDR3 is TGCAGCGTTGTTGGGCGGGGGAGCACAGATACGCAGTATTTT.

This clone appeared a single time. This chain joins TRBV9 and TRBJ2-2, with 10 bases fitting TRBD2. Looked up from germline, CDR1 is SGDLS and CDR2 is YYNGEE. The CDR3 is made up of 16 amino acids. V shed 0 bases, J shed 9 bases, and the junction held 8 bases outside the gene matches. The CDR3 protein is CASSVAPAGGPRELFF. The CDR3, as DNA: TGTGCCAGCAGCGTAGCTCCAGCGGGGGGGCCCCGGGAGCTGTTTTTT.

V usage is TRBV6-5 and J usage is TRBJ2-1; 12 nucleotides agree with TRBD2. V shed 10 bases and J 7 bases; nucleotides not matched to a gene: 8. Germline CDR1 is MNHEY and CDR2 is SVGAGI. The CDR3 length is 14 residues. CDR3 nucleotides: TGTGCCACCGCGACTAGCGGGGGCCCGAATGAGCAGTTCTTC. Its protein is CATATSGGPNEQFF.

This chain uses TRBV7-8 with TRBJ2-3; 8 positions match TRBD1. J gave up 0 bases and V 10 bases, and 9 bases lay outside the gene matches. Germline assignment: CDR1 SGHVS and CDR2 FQNEAQ. The CDR3 contains 15 residues. The CDR3 sequence is CATHRDRLSTDTQYF. CDR3 DNA: TGTGCCACCCACCGGGACAGGTTGAGCACAGATACGCAGTATTTT.

This clone has only a few counts. The J gene is TRBJ1-2, the V gene TRBV28; maybe TRBD1 (6 bases). This CDR3 comprises 12 residues. V lost 8 bases to trimming and J lost 4 bases, with 11 bases between them. Germline CDR1 is MDHEN and CDR2 is SYDVKM. Here the CDR3 DNA reads TGTGCCAGCGCACAGGGCGGCTATGGCTACACCTTC. This codes for CASAQGGYGYTF.